Shown below are 3 T cell receptor beta chains from a single sample sequenced in a study of blood T cell repertoires in COVID-19 (TCRdb year 2020). Library construction relied on the immunoSEQ multiplex PCR assay. TCRdb took over this immuneACCESS table, retaining in-frame rearrangements with V and J assigned. Such tables are incomplete; in checked studies, under half of the missing clones stem from an unresolved V gene, and the remainder is unexplained. The sample table contains about 67,000 clones; only one count was recorded for more than 70% of them. The ten largest clones represent roughly 6.3% of the sample. The sequencing input was peripheral blood. The origin of the receptors is a woman aged 55-69 years with acute or convalescent COVID-19.

V is TRBV5-1 and J is TRBJ1-1; D call uncertain. The germline V gene encodes CDR1 SGHRS and CDR2 YFSETQ. Trimming removed 2 bases from V and 7 bases from J, with 6 bases in between. The CDR3 consists of 11 residues. CDR3 nucleotides: TGCGCCAGCAGCTTCGGGGTTGAAGCTTTCTTT. Translating it yields CASSFGVEAFF.

V is TRBV3-1 (or the pseudogene TRBV3-2) and J is TRBJ2-1; 9 bases are a match to TRBD1. The CDR3 has 16 amino acids. After removal of 5 bases from V and 3 bases from J, the junction contained 8 bases not matched to a gene. Germline-derived CDR1 and CDR2 are LGHDT and YNNKEL (reference sequence). CDR3 nucleotide sequence: TGTGCCAGCAGCTTAGGGGGACAGGGTAACTACAATGAGCAGTTCTTC. Translating it yields CASSLGGQGNYNEQFF.

The gene calls are TRBV11-1 and TRBJ1-3; tentative D call: TRBD1 (6 bases). This CDR3 has 16 residues. V lost 5 bases to trimming and J lost 1 base, with 15 bases between them. Germline V gene lookup returns CDR1 SGHAT and CDR2 FQDESV (reference sequence). CDR3 nucleotide sequence: TGTGCCAGCAGCCGACAACTACAGGGTTCTGGAAACACCATATATTTT. Translating it yields CASSRQLQGSGNTIYF.